This TCR beta chain was recorded in a study of Ad26.COV2.S vaccination and SARS-CoV-2 variants. Germline lookup yields CDR1 SGHDT and CDR2 YYEEEE. The V end was cut by 1 base, the J end by 4 bases, with 11 bases between. This CDR3 is built from 14 residues. Study-level results: Responses of spike-specific T cells (both CD8+ and CD4+) reportedly showed substantial breadth after vaccination.

The sample's treatment: some 20 received Ad26.COV2.S at low or high dose, single or two shots; 5 received placebo; per-sample allocation not given. The samples were gathered on day 63 after the first injection of vaccine or placebo. This clone was recorded only once. Its antigen is still unknown. Libraries were prepared by immunoSEQ multiplex PCR; TCRdb keeps only in-frame clonotypes and omits some of them. Here the sample spans some 270,000 clones, roughly 85% being singletons. The rearrangement uses TRBV5-6 and TRBJ2-5; D possibly corresponds to TRBD1 (5 bases). Here the sequenced sample was peripheral blood, taken in a trial of Ad26.COV2.S vaccine versus placebo. The origin of this receptor is a person between 18 and 65 years old who received the Ad26.COV2.S COVID-19 vaccine or a placebo. The CDR3 here is CASSLSRAGETQYF. Written as DNA, the CDR3 is TGTGCCAGCAGCTTGTCCAGGGCAGGAGAGACCCAGTACTTC.